Described below is a single T cell receptor beta chain sequence and its context. Its cognate antigen is unknown. These data are taken from a study of response to subunit inactivated influenza vaccine. Study results and caveats: The authors put forward the suggestion that each seasonal influenza vaccination may bring in only a limited number of new T cells.

One entry per CDR3 protein, called by TCRdb with MiXCR from the RT-PCR reads. This table has under 800,000 distinct CDR3 sequences, roughly 14% appearing once. The germline CDR1 and CDR2 sequences are ENHRY and SYGVKD. The trim removed 6 bases at V and 10 bases at J, leaving 8 bases unmatched. The CDR3 consists of 14 residues. The sample consisted of PBMCs from blood, taken around 15 days before vaccination. The receptor's source is a man between 50 and 59 years old who received an inactivated influenza vaccine. The chain is built from TRBV10-3 and TRBJ1-6, with 8 nucleotides matching TRBD1. Here the CDR3 DNA reads TGTGCCATCAGACCGACAGGGGACGACTCACCCCTCCACTTT. Amino acids: CAIRPTGDDSPLHF.